This TCR beta chain was documented in a study of control samples from healthy donors and cancer patients. Sequencing used immunoSEQ multiplex PCR; TCRdb keeps in-frame clones, though not all of them. In the table there are fewer than 200,000 clones, approximately 86% of which are singletons. Trimming took 3 bases from V and 5 from J; bases not matched to a gene: 8. The length of the CDR3 is 16 residues. Germline CDR1 KGHDR, CDR2 SFDVKD. The table lists this clone with a count of one. This receptor was obtained from a woman aged 30 to 39 in good health. This chain joins TRBV24-1 and TRBJ2-2, with TRBD2 matching over 7 bases. Sequencing was carried out using blood. The CDR3 nucleotides read TGTGCCACCAGTGATGCCGTGGGGGGGGTGACCGGGGAGCTGTTTTTT. This sequence encodes CATSDAVGGVTGELFF.